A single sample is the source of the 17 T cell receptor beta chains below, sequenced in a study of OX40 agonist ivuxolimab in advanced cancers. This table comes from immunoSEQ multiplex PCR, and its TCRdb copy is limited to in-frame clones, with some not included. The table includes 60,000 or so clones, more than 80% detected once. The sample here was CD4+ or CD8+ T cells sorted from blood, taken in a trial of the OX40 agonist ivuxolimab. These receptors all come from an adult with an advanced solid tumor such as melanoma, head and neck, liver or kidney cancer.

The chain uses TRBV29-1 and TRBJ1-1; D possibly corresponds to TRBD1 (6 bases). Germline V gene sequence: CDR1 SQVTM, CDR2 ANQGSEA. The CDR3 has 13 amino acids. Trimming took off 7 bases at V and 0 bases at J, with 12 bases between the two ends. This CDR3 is CSAETGMNTEAFF. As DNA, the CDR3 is TGCAGCGCTGAGACAGGAATGAACACTGAAGCTTTCTTT.

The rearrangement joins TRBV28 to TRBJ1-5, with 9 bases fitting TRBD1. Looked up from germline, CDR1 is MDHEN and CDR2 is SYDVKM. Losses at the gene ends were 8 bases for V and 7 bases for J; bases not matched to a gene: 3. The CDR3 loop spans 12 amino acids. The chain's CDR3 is CASLTGGQPQHF. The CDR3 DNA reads TGTGCCAGCCTAACAGGGGGCCAGCCCCAGCATTTT.

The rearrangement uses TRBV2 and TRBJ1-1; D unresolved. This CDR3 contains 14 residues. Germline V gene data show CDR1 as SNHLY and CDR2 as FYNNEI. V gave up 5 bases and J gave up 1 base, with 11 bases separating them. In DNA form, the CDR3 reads TGTGCCAGCAGTAGGTTCGAGGGGAACACTGAAGCTTTCTTT. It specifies CASSRFEGNTEAFF.

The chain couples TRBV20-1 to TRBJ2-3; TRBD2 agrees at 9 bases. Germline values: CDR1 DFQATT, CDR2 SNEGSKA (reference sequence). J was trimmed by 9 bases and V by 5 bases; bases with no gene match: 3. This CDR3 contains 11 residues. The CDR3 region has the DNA TGCAGTGCTGGGACTAGCCTAACGCAGTATTTT. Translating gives CSAGTSLTQYF.

CDR3 nucleotide sequence: TGTGCCAGCAGCCCAGTGGCGGGAGCGGCAAACAATGAGCAGTTCTTC. This encodes CASSPVAGAANNEQFF. The chain is built from TRBV7-7 and TRBJ2-1, with 7 nucleotides matching TRBD2. The CDR3 covers 16 residues. Unmatched junction bases numbered 12, after V lost 5 bases and J lost 5 bases. Germline V gene lookup returns CDR1 SSHAT and CDR2 FNYEAQ (reference sequence).

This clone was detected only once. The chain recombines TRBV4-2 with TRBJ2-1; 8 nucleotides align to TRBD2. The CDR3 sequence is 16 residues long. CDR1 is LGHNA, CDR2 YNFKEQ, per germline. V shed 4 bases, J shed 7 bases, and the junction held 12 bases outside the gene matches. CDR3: CASSPPRAGVWNEQFF. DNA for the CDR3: TGTGCCAGCAGCCCTCCTAGAGCGGGAGTGTGGAATGAGCAGTTCTTC.

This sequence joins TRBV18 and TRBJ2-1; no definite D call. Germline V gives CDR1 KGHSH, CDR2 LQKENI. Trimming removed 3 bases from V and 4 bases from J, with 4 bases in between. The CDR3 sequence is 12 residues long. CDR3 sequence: CASSPSYNEQFF. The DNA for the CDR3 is TGTGCCAGCTCACCTTCTTACAATGAGCAGTTCTTC.

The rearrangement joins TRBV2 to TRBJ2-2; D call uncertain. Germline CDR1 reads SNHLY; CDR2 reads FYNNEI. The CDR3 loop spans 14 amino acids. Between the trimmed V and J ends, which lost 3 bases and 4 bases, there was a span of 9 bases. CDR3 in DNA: TGTGCCAGCAGTGAGGGCAGAGGCACCGGGGAGCTGTTTTTT. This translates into CASSEGRGTGELFF.

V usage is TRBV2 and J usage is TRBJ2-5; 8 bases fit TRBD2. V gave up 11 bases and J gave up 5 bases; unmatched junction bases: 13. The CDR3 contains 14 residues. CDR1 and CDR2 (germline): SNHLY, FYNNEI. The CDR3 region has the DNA TGTGCCGGTTCGGGGGGGCAACCAATGGAGACCCAGTACTTC. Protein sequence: CAGSGGQPMETQYF.

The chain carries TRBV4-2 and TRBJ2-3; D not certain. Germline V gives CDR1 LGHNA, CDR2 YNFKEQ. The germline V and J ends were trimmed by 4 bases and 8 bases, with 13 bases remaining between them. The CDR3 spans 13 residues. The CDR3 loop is CASSPWGIPTQYF. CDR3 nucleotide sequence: TGTGCCAGCAGCCCCTGGGGTATCCCTACGCAGTATTTT.

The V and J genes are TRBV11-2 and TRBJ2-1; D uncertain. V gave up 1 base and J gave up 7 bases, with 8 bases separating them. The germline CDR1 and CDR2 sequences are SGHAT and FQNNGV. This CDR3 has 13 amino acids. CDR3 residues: CASSLGFGNEQFF. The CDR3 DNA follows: TGTGCCAGCAGCTTAGGGTTCGGGAATGAGCAGTTCTTC. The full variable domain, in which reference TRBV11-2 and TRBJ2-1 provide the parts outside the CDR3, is EAGVAQSPRYKIIEKRQSVAFWCNPISGHATLYWYQQILGQGPKLLIQFQNNGVVDDSQLPKDRFSAERLKGVDSTLKIQPAKLEDSAVYLCASSLGFGNEQFFGPGTRLTVL.

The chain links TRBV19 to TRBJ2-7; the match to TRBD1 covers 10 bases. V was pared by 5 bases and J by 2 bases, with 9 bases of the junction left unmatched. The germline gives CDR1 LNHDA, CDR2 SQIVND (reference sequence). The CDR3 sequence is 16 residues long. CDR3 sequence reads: CASSPPRTGGTYEQYF. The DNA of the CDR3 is TGTGCCAGTAGTCCGCCTCGGACAGGGGGGACCTACGAGCAGTACTTC.

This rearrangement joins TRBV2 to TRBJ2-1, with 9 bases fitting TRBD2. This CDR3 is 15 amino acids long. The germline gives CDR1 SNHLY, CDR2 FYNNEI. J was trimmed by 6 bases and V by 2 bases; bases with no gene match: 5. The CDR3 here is CASSEQLAGRNEQFF. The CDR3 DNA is TGTGCCAGCAGTGAACAACTAGCGGGCCGCAATGAGCAGTTCTTC.

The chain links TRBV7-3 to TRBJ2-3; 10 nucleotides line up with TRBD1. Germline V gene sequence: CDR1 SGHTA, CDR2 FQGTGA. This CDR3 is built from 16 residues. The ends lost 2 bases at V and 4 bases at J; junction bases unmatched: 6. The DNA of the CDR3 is TGTGCCAGCAGCTTAGGGGGACAGGGGAGGGCAGATACGCAGTATTTT. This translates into CASSLGGQGRADTQYF.

The CDR3 DNA follows: TGTGCCAGCAGTTCCTATCCGGGACCGAACACTGAAGCTTTCTTT. It codes for CASSSYPGPNTEAFF. The J gene is TRBJ1-1, the V gene TRBV27; weak D call: TRBD1 (5 bases). Between the trimmed V and J ends, which lost 4 bases and 1 base, there was a span of 13 bases. This CDR3 is 15 amino acids long. Looked up from germline, CDR1 is MNHEY and CDR2 is SMNVEV (reference sequence).

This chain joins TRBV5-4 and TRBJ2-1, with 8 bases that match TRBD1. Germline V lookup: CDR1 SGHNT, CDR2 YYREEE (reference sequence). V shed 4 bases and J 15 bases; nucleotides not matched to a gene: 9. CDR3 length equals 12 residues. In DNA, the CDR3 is TGTGCCAGCAGCAGGACAGGGAAGGGAGCGTTCTTC. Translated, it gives CASSRTGKGAFF.

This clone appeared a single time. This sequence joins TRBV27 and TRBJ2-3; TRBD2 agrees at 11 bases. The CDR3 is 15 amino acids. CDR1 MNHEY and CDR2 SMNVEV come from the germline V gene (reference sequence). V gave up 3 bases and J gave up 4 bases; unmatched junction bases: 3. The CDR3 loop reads CASSFSGRAPDTQYF. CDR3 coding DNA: TGTGCCAGCAGTTTTAGCGGGAGGGCCCCAGATACGCAGTATTTT.